Here is one T cell receptor (beta chain) with its context. The data belong to a study of regulatory and conventional T cells in RAG deficiency. TCRdb keeps only in-frame clones here, not all; method: immunoSEQ multiplex PCR. Among some 22,000 clones listed, approximately 93% were seen once. The sorted conventional CD4+ T cells were CD25-low and CD127-high, with genomic DNA sequenced. The CDR3 runs 15 residues. Germline lookup yields CDR1 ENHRY and CDR2 SYGVKD. The J segment lost 5 bases and the V segment lost 8 bases, leaving 9 bases of the junction unmatched. These data also formed part of another study, on regulatory T cells. That work contributes: The PCR used 52 TRBV and 13 TRBJ primers.

The chain couples TRBV10-3 to TRBJ1-6, with 7 bases fitting TRBD1. This clonotype was obtained from a human donor in good health. Sequenced input: CD4+ T cells sorted from blood. The DNA of the CDR3 is TGTGCCATCGGGGAGGGGACAGTTGATAATTCACCCCTCCACTTT. Its protein is CAIGEGTVDNSPLHF.